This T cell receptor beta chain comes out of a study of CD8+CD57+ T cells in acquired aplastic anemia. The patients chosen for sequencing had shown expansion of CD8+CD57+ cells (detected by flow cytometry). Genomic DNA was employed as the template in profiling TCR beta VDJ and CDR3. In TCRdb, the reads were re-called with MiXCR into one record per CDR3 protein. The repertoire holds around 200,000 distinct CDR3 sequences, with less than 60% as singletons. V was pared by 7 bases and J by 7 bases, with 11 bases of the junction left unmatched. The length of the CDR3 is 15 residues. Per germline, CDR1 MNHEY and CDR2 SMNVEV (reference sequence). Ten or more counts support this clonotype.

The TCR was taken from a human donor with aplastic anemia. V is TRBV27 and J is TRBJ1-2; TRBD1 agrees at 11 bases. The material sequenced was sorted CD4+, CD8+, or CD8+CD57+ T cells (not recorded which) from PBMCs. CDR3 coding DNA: TGTGCCAGCAAGTCTCCGGGACAGGGGGTTTCTGGCTACACCTTC. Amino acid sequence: CASKSPGQGVSGYTF.